Shown below are 14 T cell receptor beta chains from a single sample sequenced in a study of CD8 T cells in ankylosing spondylitis. In TCRdb, the 5' RACE reads were re-called with MiXCR into one record per CDR3 protein. Of about 240,000 distinct CDR3 sequences in the sample, about 24% were seen once. Sequenced input: blood, either unsorted or a sorted T cell fraction (not recorded which). These receptors were taken from a male donor with ankylosing spondylitis or in good health (not recorded which).

This sequence joins TRBV27 and TRBJ2-7, with TRBD2 as a possible D gene (5 bases). Trimming stripped 5 bases from V and 0 bases from J, with 11 bases between. The CDR3 is 14 amino acids. CDR1 and CDR2 (germline): MNHEY, SMNVEV (reference sequence). CDR3 nucleotides: TGTGCCAGCAGTCGAAGCGGCGACTCCTACGAGCAGTACTTC. As protein: CASSRSGDSYEQYF.

The V gene is TRBV10-3, the J gene TRBJ2-7, with 8 bases fitting TRBD2. This CDR3 is 16 amino acids long. Germline trimming cut 2 bases from V and 2 bases from J; bases unmatched to any gene: 8. CDR1 is ENHRY and CDR2 is SYGVKD in the germline V gene. CDR3 DNA sequence: TGTGCCATCAGTGAGGGGAAGCGGGGGACCCCCTACGAGCAGTACTTC. Translating it yields CAISEGKRGTPYEQYF.

This sequence joins TRBV5-1 and TRBJ2-7, with 9 bases identical to TRBD1. Trimming removed 3 bases from V and 4 bases from J; junction bases left unmatched: 8. Germline V lookup: CDR1 SGHRS, CDR2 YFSETQ. CDR3 length: 15 amino acids. The CDR3 DNA follows: TGCGCCAGCAGCTCACAGGGGGCTCGGACGTACGAGCAGTACTTC. As protein: CASSSQGARTYEQYF. Supplemented by reference TRBV5-1 and TRBJ2-7, the full variable domain reads KAGVTQTPRYLIKTRGQQVTLSCSPISGHRSVSWYQQTPGQGLQFLFEYFSETQRNKGNFPGRFSGRQFSNSRSEMNVSTLELGDSALYLCASSSQGARTYEQYFGPGTRLTVT.

The J gene is TRBJ2-5, the V gene TRBV6-1; no firm D call. The CDR3 covers 13 residues. Germline CDR1 MNHNS, CDR2 SASEGT. The V and J ends lost 2 bases and 4 bases respectively, with 8 bases between them. The CDR3 DNA follows: TGTGCCAGCAGTGAATCCGGGCGAGAGACCCAGTACTTC. This sequence encodes CASSESGRETQYF.

The chain is built from TRBV5-1 and TRBJ2-3; D not certain. CDR3 length: 15 residues. V was shortened by 0 bases and J by 2 bases, with 10 bases between the two germline ends. Germline CDR1 is SGHRS and CDR2 is YFSETQ. CDR3 nucleotide sequence: TGCGCCAGCAGCTTGGTCTCAGCCTACACAGATACGCAGTATTTT. Its translation: CASSLVSAYTDTQYF.

This clonotype was picked up many times. This CDR3 reads CASSDLGASGTYEQYF. The CDR3 nucleotides are TGCGCCAGCAGTGATTTGGGGGCTAGCGGAACCTACGAGCAGTACTTC. J is TRBJ2-7 and V is TRBV10-2; D possibly corresponds to TRBD2 (7 bases). Germline CDR1 and CDR2: WSHSY and SAAADI. V was pared by 3 bases and J by 2 bases, with 17 bases between. The CDR3 spans 16 residues.

The gene calls are TRBV11-3 and TRBJ2-5; 12 positions match TRBD1. Unmatched junction bases numbered 3, after V lost 4 bases and J lost 0 bases. Germline-derived CDR1 and CDR2 are SGHNT and YENEEA. The CDR3 runs 16 residues. CDR3 sequence: CASSSGQGANQETQYF. In DNA form, the CDR3 reads TGTGCCAGCAGCTCGGGACAGGGGGCTAACCAAGAGACCCAGTACTTC.

This chain uses TRBV24-1 with TRBJ1-2; no clear D. The CDR3 runs 12 residues. CDR1 is KGHDR, CDR2 SFDVKD, per germline. Trimming stripped 5 bases from V and 5 bases from J, with 8 bases between. CDR3 sequence (DNA): TGTGCCACCAGTGTTGGGGAATATGGCTACACCTTC. It specifies CATSVGEYGYTF.

The chain has TRBV3-2 and TRBJ2-1; TRBD1 is the table's D call and was not checked against the DNA. TRBV3-2 is reported as a pseudogene. The CDR3 sequence is 17 residues long. CDR3 DNA: TGTGCCTCCTGCCCGCAAGGGACAGGGGGACCCTACAATGAGCAGTTCTTC. Protein product: CASCPQGTGGPYNEQFF.

This clonotype was detected only a few times. This chain links TRBV9 with TRBJ2-7; D may match TRBD1 or TRBD2 (5 bases each). The CDR3 covers 14 residues. The germline gives CDR1 SGDLS, CDR2 YYNGEE. V gave up 5 bases and J gave up 1 base, with 13 bases separating them. CDR3 loop: CASSYRDASYEQYF. Here the CDR3 DNA reads TGTGCCAGCAGTTACCGGGACGCGTCCTACGAGCAGTACTTC.

This clonotype was found a few times. The chain links TRBV18 to TRBJ2-2; no clear D gene. Germline loops: CDR1 KGHSH, CDR2 LQKENI. V was trimmed by 5 bases and J by 0 bases, leaving 10 bases between them. The CDR3 contains 15 residues. The CDR3 spells CASSTSQANTGELFF. The CDR3 DNA sequence: TGTGCCAGCTCAACGTCCCAGGCGAACACCGGGGAGCTGTTTTTT.

J is TRBJ2-7 and V is TRBV21-1. TRBV21-1 is classified as a pseudogene. This CDR3 is 14 amino acids long. The CDR3 DNA reads TGTGCCAGCGAAGAACCGGACAGGTCCTACGAGCAGTACTTC. It codes for CASEEPDRSYEQYF.

This clonotype has a handful of counts. The chain has TRBV7-2 and TRBJ2-1, with 11 bases lining up with TRBD1. The V gene end was trimmed by 5 bases and the J gene end by 9 bases; junction bases not matched to a gene: 6. This CDR3 has 14 amino acids. Germline V gene sequence: CDR1 SGHTA, CDR2 FQGNSA. CDR3 protein: CASSPGQGASEQFF. The CDR3 nucleotides are TGTGCCAGCAGCCCAGGACAGGGGGCCAGTGAGCAGTTCTTC.

This clonotype was recorded many times. The rearrangement uses TRBV29-1 and TRBJ2-7; a possible D gene is TRBD2 (6 bases). CDR3 length: 13 residues. Trimming cost V 6 bases and J 7 bases, with 19 bases left between them. Germline V lookup: CDR1 SQVTM, CDR2 ANQGSEA. The CDR3 spells CSVQPGTVGEQYF. CDR3 sequence (DNA): TGCAGCGTCCAACCCGGGACTGTAGGGGAGCAGTACTTC.